This is a list of T cell receptor beta chains from one sample in a study of identical twins. TCRdb re-analysed the 5' RACE reads in MiXCR, keeping a single row per CDR3 protein. The table lists roughly 260,000 distinct CDR3 sequences, approximately 7.3% of them singletons, with over 5% in the top ten. These sequences were also reported in another study, on yellow fever vaccine responses in identical twins.

The material sequenced was CD8+ T cells sorted from blood. The receptors here all came from a young woman in good health. Both conserved end residues are part of each CDR3. The D gene is left open where the match is weak. Rows give clone size only sometimes, using once, few, many, or a class for an expanded clone.

cdr3_length	clone_size	d_call	v_call	j_call	cdr3_aa	cdr3_nt
17	many	TRBD1	TRBV27	TRBJ2-3	CASSLSQTGGGGDTQYF	TGTGCCAGCAGTTTATCGCAGACAGGGGGCGGCGGAGATACGCAGTATTTT
15	many	-	TRBV4-1	TRBJ1-2	CASSQSSGGNYGYTF	TGCGCCAGCAGCCAAAGCTCGGGGGGCAACTATGGCTACACCTTC
21	many	TRBD1	TRBV3-1	TRBJ2-3	CASSQDPGDRILSTSTDTQYF	TGTGCCAGCAGCCAAGATCCGGGGGACAGGATCCTGTCGACTAGCACAGATACGCAGTATTTT
18	many	TRBD1	TRBV5-1	TRBJ2-2	CASSPGTGPTYFTGELFF	TGCGCCAGCAGCCCAGGGACAGGGCCAACCTATTTCACCGGGGAGCTGTTTTTT
15	-	TRBD2	TRBV28	TRBJ2-3	CASRGLAGETDTQYF	TGTGCCAGCCGGGGACTAGCGGGGGAAACAGATACGCAGTATTTT
14	-	TRBD2	TRBV12-3/TRBV12-4	TRBJ2-1	CASSIGLAVNEQFF	TGTGCCAGCAGTATCGGACTAGCGGTTAATGAGCAGTTCTTC
15	-	-	TRBV7-3	TRBJ2-1	CASSTPQGSDNEQFF	TGTGCCAGCAGCACCCCCCAGGGGAGCGACAATGAGCAGTTCTTC
17	-	-	TRBV7-9	TRBJ2-1	CASSSPTDHGDYNEQFF	TGTGCCAGCAGCTCACCGACTGATCATGGCGACTACAATGAGCAGTTCTTC
18	few	-	TRBV4-1	TRBJ2-3	CASSQSPERLNIRDTQYF	TGCGCCAGCAGCCAATCCCCCGAACGACTCAATATTCGGGATACGCAGTATTTT
13	many	-	TRBV27	TRBJ2-2	CASSFGEGGELFF	TGTGCCAGCAGTTTCGGGGAAGGCGGGGAGCTGTTTTTT
16	-	TRBD1	TRBV14	TRBJ2-1	CASSQARDREKSGQFF	TGTGCCAGCAGCCAGGCCCGCGACAGGGAGAAGAGCGGGCAGTTCTTC
16	many	-	TRBV5-1	TRBJ2-3	CASSSERGAYTDTQYF	TGCGCCAGCAGCTCGGAACGGGGGGCCTACACAGATACGCAGTATTTT
14	few	-	TRBV28	TRBJ1-5	CASSSRGGNQPQHF	TGTGCCAGCAGTAGTAGGGGTGGCAATCAGCCCCAGCATTTT
13	-	-	TRBV2	TRBJ2-5	CASSADPLETQYF	TGTGCCAGCAGTGCAGACCCGTTAGAGACCCAGTACTTC
14	many	-	TRBV7-9	TRBJ2-1	CASSLEGAIDEQFF	TGTGCCAGCAGCTTAGAGGGAGCTATCGATGAGCAGTTCTTC
15	few	-	TRBV6-5	TRBJ2-1	CASSYSQGPINEQFF	TGTGCCAGCAGTTACTCGCAGGGGCCCATCAATGAGCAGTTCTTC
12	many	-	TRBV20-1	TRBJ2-1	CSAREVAMEQFF	TGCAGTGCTAGAGAGGTCGCCATGGAGCAGTTCTTC
14	few	-	TRBV14	TRBJ2-1	CASSQDSGLDEQFF	TGTGCCAGCAGCCAAGATTCGGGACTCGATGAGCAGTTCTTC
14	many	-	TRBV12-3/TRBV12-4	TRBJ1-5	CASTLGDLNQPQHF	TGTGCCAGCACCTTGGGGGACCTTAATCAGCCCCAGCATTTT
15	-	-	TRBV14	TRBJ2-1	CASSQELGSYNEQFF	TGTGCCAGCAGCCAAGAACTGGGTTCCTACAATGAGCAGTTCTTC
13	few	-	TRBV7-9	TRBJ2-1	CASSLTGLNEQFF	TGTGCCAGCAGCTTAACAGGACTCAATGAGCAGTTCTTC
13	-	-	TRBV6-5	TRBJ1-1	CASSYDENTEAFF	TGTGCCAGCAGTTACGATGAAAACACTGAAGCTTTCTTT
14	many	-	TRBV28	TRBJ2-3	CASSYLGSTDTQYF	TGTGCCAGCAGTTATCTAGGGAGCACAGATACGCAGTATTTT
12	many	-	TRBV4-1	TRBJ1-1	CASSQLNTEAFF	TGCGCCAGCAGCCAGCTAAACACTGAAGCTTTCTTT
14	few	TRBD1	TRBV4-1	TRBJ1-2	CASAGTVEAYGYTF	TGCGCCAGCGCCGGGACAGTCGAAGCCTATGGCTACACCTTC
18	many	TRBD2	TRBV4-2	TRBJ2-3	CASSQAFYSGGLEDTQYF	TGTGCCAGCAGCCAAGCCTTCTATAGCGGGGGGCTCGAGGATACGCAGTATTTT
14	-	TRBD2	TRBV27	TRBJ2-1	CASIPSGNYNEQFF	TGTGCCAGCATCCCTAGCGGGAACTACAATGAGCAGTTCTTC
14	-	TRBD2	TRBV6-4	TRBJ2-1	CASSGTSAGNGQFF	TGTGCCAGCAGTGGGACTAGCGCGGGGAATGGGCAGTTCTTC
14	many	-	TRBV5-1	TRBJ2-5	CASSLAVGQETQYF	TGCGCCAGCAGCTTGGCCGTGGGCCAAGAGACCCAGTACTTC
17	many	TRBD2	TRBV28	TRBJ2-5	CASSSNPYSGTSMAQYF	TGTGCCAGCAGTTCCAACCCTTATAGCGGGACGTCGATGGCCCAGTACTTC
22	many	-	TRBV3-1	TRBJ1-1	CASSQGRKAFWSLGARSPEAFF	TGTGCCAGCAGCCAAGGGCGTAAAGCTTTTTGGTCCTTGGGGGCGCGAAGTCCTGAAGCTTTCTTT
13	few	-	TRBV29-1	TRBJ1-2	CSVVLVQSYGYTF	TGCAGCGTTGTTCTAGTCCAGAGCTATGGCTACACCTTC
13	-	-	TRBV2	TRBJ2-5	CASSVYTQETQYF	TGTGCCAGCAGTGTATACACCCAAGAGACCCAGTACTTC
14	few	-	TRBV2	TRBJ2-7	CASTSSSESYEQYF	TGTGCCAGCACTTCGTCGAGCGAATCCTACGAGCAGTACTTC
17	few	-	TRBV15	TRBJ2-3	CATRRDLRGPYTDTQYF	TGTGCCACCAGAAGAGATCTGCGGGGGCCGTACACAGATACGCAGTATTTT
13	-	TRBD1	TRBV9	TRBJ1-2	CASSETGAYGYTF	TGTGCCAGCAGCGAAACAGGGGCCTATGGCTACACCTTC
14	many	-	TRBV12-3/TRBV12-4	TRBJ2-1	CASSWGIPENEQFF	TGTGCCTCCTCATGGGGAATCCCCGAAAATGAGCAGTTCTTC
15	-	TRBD1	TRBV12-3/TRBV12-4	TRBJ1-2	CASRKPTGQGIGYTF	TGTGCCAGCCGCAAACCCACGGGACAGGGGATTGGCTACACCTTC
13	few	TRBD1	TRBV9	TRBJ1-1	CASSDTGGTEAFF	TGTGCCAGCAGCGACACAGGGGGCACTGAAGCTTTCTTT
20	-	TRBD2	TRBV4-1	TRBJ2-2	CASSQDGTSGRRRETGELFF	TGCGCCAGCAGCCAAGACGGGACTAGCGGCCGACGACGGGAAACCGGGGAGCTGTTTTTT
16	-	TRBD2	TRBV4-1	TRBJ2-1	CASSQYGTSGRNEQFF	TGCGCCAGCAGCCAATACGGGACTAGCGGGAGAAATGAGCAGTTCTTC